Each of the 3 T cell receptor beta chains below was sequenced from the same sample in a study of blood T cell repertoires in COVID-19. Some clones are missing from TCRdb's copy, which holds only in-frame ones; the method was immunoSEQ multiplex PCR. The sample has approximately 310,000 clones, 70% to 90% seen once. The sequenced sample consisted of peripheral blood. The receptors stem from a woman between 50 and 59 years old who had recovered from COVID-19.

This rearrangement joins TRBV5-1 to TRBJ2-3, with D uncertain. The V end was cut by 4 bases, the J end by 0 bases, with 6 bases between. The CDR3 totals 13 residues. In germline, CDR1 is SGHRS, CDR2 YFSETQ. The CDR3 DNA follows: TGCGCCAGCAGCCAGGCTAGCACAGATACGCAGTATTTT. Translating it yields CASSQASTDTQYF.

The chain links TRBV10-3 to TRBJ1-1; D unresolved. The ends were cut back, 0 bases at V and 3 bases at J, with 8 bases in the middle. CDR1 and CDR2 (germline): ENHRY, SYGVKD. This CDR3 region has 14 residues. CDR3 bases: TGTGCCATCAGTGAGTCGATCGGGGACACTGAAGCTTTCTTT. This sequence encodes CAISESIGDTEAFF.

The chain carries TRBV5-1 and TRBJ1-4, with 7 bases matching TRBD1. Trimming at V came to 0 bases and at J to 0 bases, leaving 8 bases not matched to a gene. This CDR3 has 18 residues. Germline values: CDR1 SGHRS, CDR2 YFSETQ. The CDR3: CASSLVSWTGATNEKLFF. CDR3 DNA: TGCGCCAGCAGCTTGGTTTCTTGGACAGGAGCAACTAATGAAAAACTGTTTTTT.